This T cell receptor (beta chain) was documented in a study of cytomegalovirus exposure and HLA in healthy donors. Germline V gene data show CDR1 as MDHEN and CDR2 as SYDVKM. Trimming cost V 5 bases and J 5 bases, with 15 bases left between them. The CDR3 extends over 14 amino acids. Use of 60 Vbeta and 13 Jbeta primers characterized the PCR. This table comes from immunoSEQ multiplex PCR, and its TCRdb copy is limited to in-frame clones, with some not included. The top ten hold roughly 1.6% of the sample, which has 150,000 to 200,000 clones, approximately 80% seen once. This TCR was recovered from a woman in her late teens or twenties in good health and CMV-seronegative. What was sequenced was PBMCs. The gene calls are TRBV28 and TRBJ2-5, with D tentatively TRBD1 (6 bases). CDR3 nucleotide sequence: TGTGCCAGCAGTCCGGCTGCAGGGGTCGAGACCCAGTACTTC. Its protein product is CASSPAAGVETQYF.